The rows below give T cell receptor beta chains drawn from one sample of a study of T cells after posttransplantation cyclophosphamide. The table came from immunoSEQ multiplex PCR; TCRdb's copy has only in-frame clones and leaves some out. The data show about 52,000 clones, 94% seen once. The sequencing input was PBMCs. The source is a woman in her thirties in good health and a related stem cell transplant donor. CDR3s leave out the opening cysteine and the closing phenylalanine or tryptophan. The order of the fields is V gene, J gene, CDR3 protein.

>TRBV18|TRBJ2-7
ASSPIEQGPYEQY
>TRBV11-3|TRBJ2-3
ASSLGPGQLEDTQY
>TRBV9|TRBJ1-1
ASSPSAHGDTEAF
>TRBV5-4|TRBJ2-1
ASSLVHNRGFDEQF
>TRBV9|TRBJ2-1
ASSTQTGIYNEQF
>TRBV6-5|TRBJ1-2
ASSRDMRNYGYT
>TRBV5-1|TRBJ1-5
ASSLGEGSNQPQH
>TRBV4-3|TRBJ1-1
ASSPAYPDTEAF
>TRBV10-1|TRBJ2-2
ASGLPGQGTGELF
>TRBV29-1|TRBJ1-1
SVCDRNTEAF
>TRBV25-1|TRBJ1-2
ASIGGYGYT
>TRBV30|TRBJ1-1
AWSVGLNTEAF
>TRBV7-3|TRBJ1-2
ASSLIGTVLVSNYGYT
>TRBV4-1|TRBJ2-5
ASSQDPTSGRRGETQY
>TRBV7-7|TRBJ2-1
ASSLARTSGDNEQF
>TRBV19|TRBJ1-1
ASSIRDRDRLEAF
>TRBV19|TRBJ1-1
ASSMRRYQNTEAF
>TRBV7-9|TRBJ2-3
ASRQHSTDTQY
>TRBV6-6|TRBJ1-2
ASSYPGADGYT
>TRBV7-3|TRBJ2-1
ASSLAGGNNEQF
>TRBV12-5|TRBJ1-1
ASGLARKDRGDVAEAF
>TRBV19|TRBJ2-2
ASNRDIGTGELF
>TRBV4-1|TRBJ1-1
ASSQGSVSGAKAEAF
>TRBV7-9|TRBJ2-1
ASSPIRGPTYNEQF
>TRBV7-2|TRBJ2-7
ASSFSGTSRYEQY
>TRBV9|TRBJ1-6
ASSPRGQGMNSPLH
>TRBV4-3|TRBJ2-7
ASSQEAGRLRPYEQY
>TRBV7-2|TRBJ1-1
ASSYTGTGSTQAF
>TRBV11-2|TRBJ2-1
ASSPLAAYNEQF
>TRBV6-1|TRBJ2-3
ASSPSGDHTQY
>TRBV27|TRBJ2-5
ASSRGQQETQY
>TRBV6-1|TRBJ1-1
ASTDGGRVAEAF
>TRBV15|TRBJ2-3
ATSRGRDRIRADTQY
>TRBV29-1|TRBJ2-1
SAGLAGGNEQF
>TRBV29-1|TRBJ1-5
SVAPGNMQPQH
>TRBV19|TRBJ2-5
ASSRSTGAKTQY
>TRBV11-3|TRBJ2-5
ASSRTGWGETQY
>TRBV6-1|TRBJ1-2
ASSVGGYGYT
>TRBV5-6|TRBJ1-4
ASSFGTGGATNEKLF
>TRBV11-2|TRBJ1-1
ASSSRERPRTEAF
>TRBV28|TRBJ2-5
ASSLGGGARETQY
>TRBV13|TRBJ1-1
ASSLLSGANTEAF
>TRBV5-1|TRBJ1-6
ASSLEPDNSPLH
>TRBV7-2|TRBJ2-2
ASSSQGSIGELF
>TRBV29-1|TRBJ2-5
SAWTSGETQY
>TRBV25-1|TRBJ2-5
ASSGKGTGQETQY
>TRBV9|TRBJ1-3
ASRPATGAGNTIY
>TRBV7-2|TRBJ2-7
ASSFTTGDREQY
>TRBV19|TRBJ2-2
ASRDSEFQVNTGELF
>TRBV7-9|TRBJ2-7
ASSKTSSGAFSYEQY
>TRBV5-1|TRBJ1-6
ASSLGQGASYNSPLH
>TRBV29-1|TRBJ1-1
SAKTGGDTEAF
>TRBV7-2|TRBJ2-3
ASSIPGQSIPDTQY
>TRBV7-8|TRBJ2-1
ASSSRGTHEQF
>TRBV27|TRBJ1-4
ATGGTGGRNEKLF
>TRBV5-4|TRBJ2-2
ASGPGNTGELF
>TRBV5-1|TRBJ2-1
ASSLLQGNNEQF